These 9 T cell receptor beta chains were all obtained from the same sample, sequenced in a study of cytomegalovirus exposure and HLA in healthy donors. Use of 60 Vbeta and 13 Jbeta primers characterized the PCR. Produced via immunoSEQ multiplex PCR; TCRdb's table is partial and in-frame only. The sample records 100,000 to 150,000 clones, 75% to 85% being singletons. What was sequenced was PBMCs. The receptor set was obtained from a male donor in good health and CMV-seronegative.

V usage is TRBV7-2 and J usage is TRBJ2-7; TRBD2 aligns across 12 bases. The V segment lost 4 bases and the J segment 4 bases; nucleotides outside the gene matches: 17. The CDR3 runs to 19 residues. Germline V gene sequence: CDR1 SGHTA, CDR2 FQGNSA. CDR3 in DNA: TGTGCCAGCAGCTCAGGACTAGCGGGACACAAGAGTGAGAAGTACGAGCAGTACTTC. Amino acids: CASSSGLAGHKSEKYEQYF.

The CDR3 DNA sequence: TGTGCCAGTAGTGGGCTCTACGAGCAGTACTTC. Translating gives CASSGLYEQYF. The genes are TRBV19 and TRBJ2-7; D remains ambiguous. Trimming removed 5 bases from V and 3 bases from J, with 5 bases in between. The CDR3 sequence is 11 residues long. Per germline, CDR1 LNHDA and CDR2 SQIVND (reference sequence).

The chain carries TRBV4-2 and TRBJ1-3; D gene ambiguous. Trimming left V 0 bases short and J 1 base short, with 7 bases between. The CDR3 contains 15 residues. CDR1 is LGHNA, CDR2 YNFKEQ, per germline. The CDR3 is CASSQEWASGNTIYF. DNA of the CDR3: TGTGCCAGCAGCCAAGAATGGGCTTCTGGAAACACCATATATTTT.

The rearrangement uses TRBV4-1 and TRBJ2-2, with TRBD1 matching 9 bases. The V segment lost 8 bases and the J segment 3 bases; nucleotides outside the gene matches: 7. The CDR3 runs to 15 residues. Germline-derived CDR1 and CDR2 are MGHRA and YSYEKL. CDR3 DNA sequence: TGCGCCAGCCGACCTAGACAGGGGGACACCGGGGAGCTGTTTTTT. Protein sequence: CASRPRQGDTGELFF.

CDR3 DNA: TGTGCCTGTCAACCAGGCCCCAACTATGGCTACACCTTC. It translates to CACQPGPNYGYTF. The chain carries TRBV30 and TRBJ1-2, with D uncertain. Germline assignment: CDR1 GTSNPN and CDR2 SVGIG (reference sequence). The CDR3 totals 13 residues. V lost 6 bases and J lost 2, with 13 bases in between. Combining the CDR3 with reference TRBV30 and TRBJ1-2 gives the whole variable domain SQTIHQWPATLVQPVGSPLSLECTVEGTSNPNLYWYRQAAGRGLQLLFYSVGIGQISSEVPQNLSASRPQDRQFILSSKKLLLSDSGFYLCACQPGPNYGYTFGSGTRLTVV.

This clone was seen a few times. The chain recombines TRBV28 with TRBJ1-2; D may be TRBD1 (5 bases). The ends were cut back, 1 base at V and 6 bases at J, with 9 bases in the middle. The germline CDR1 and CDR2 sequences are MDHEN and SYDVKM. The CDR3 is 13 residues long. DNA of the CDR3: TGTGCCAGCAGTTTATATGCAGGGCATGGCTACACCTTC. It is translated as CASSLYAGHGYTF.

The rearrangement uses TRBV6-1 and TRBJ1-1; 10 bases fit TRBD1. The trim removed 5 bases at V and 4 bases at J, leaving 7 bases unmatched. Per the germline V gene, CDR1 is MNHNS and CDR2 is SASEGT. The CDR3 is 15 residues long. The CDR3 sequence is CASSLWTGGSTEAFF. In nucleotides, the CDR3 is TGTGCCAGCAGTCTATGGACAGGGGGGTCCACTGAAGCTTTCTTT.

This sequence joins TRBV11-3 and TRBJ2-5, with D perhaps TRBD2 (5 bases). There are 14 residues in the CDR3. Looked up from germline, CDR1 is SGHNT and CDR2 is YENEEA. Trimming took off 4 bases at V and 5 bases at J, with 14 bases between the two ends. The CDR3, as DNA: TGTGCCAGCAGCTCAGGCGGGTCCTCGGAGACCCAGTACTTC. Amino acids: CASSSGGSSETQYF.

V usage is TRBV20-1 and J usage is TRBJ1-1; no clear D gene. Trimming took 3 bases from V and 4 from J, leaving 6 bases between them. The CDR3 spans 11 residues. Germline CDR1 and CDR2: DFQATT and SNEGSKA (reference sequence). CDR3 nucleotides: TGCAGTGCTAGGTTTAGCACTGAAGCTTTCTTT. It translates to CSARFSTEAFF.